This TCR beta chain was captured in a study of regulatory T cells in long-lasting Graves disease. Across the whole study: Persistent Graves' disease required over 5 years of antithyroid drugs and positive TSH receptor antibodies. Findings of the study overall: Results may be inaccurate due to the small sample size. TRBV28, TRBJ1-2 and TRBJ2-5 emerged as the favored segments in persistent disease.

There are many counts of this clonotype. The target antigen is unknown. Building the TCR beta libraries relied on iRepertoire HTBI primers, and CDR3 regions underwent Arm-PCR. TCRdb re-called the multiplex PCR reads with MiXCR, one entry per CDR3 protein. Here the sample spans 500,000 to 700,000 distinct CDR3 sequences, 30% being singletons. The CDR3 covers 12 residues. The germline V and J ends were trimmed by 4 bases and 4 bases, with 8 bases remaining between them. Looked up from germline, CDR1 is SGHRS and CDR2 is YFSETQ. Indicated time point: persistent/refractory GD, antithyroid drugs over 5 years with positive TRAb. Generation of the TCR library employed RNA extracted from PBMCs.

The sequence was obtained from a female donor with Graves disease. The chain is built from TRBV5-1 and TRBJ1-1; D ambiguous. This specimen was peripheral blood mononuclear cells (PBMCs), taken when the disease was refractory, from a patient treated with antithyroid drugs. CDR3 sequence (DNA): TGCGCCAGCAGCCCGGACGGCACTGAAGCTTTCTTT. Its protein is CASSPDGTEAFF. Using reference TRBV5-1 and TRBJ1-1 for the parts outside the CDR3, the full variable domain is KAGVTQTPRYLIKTRGQQVTLSCSPISGHRSVSWYQQTPGQGLQFLFEYFSETQRNKGNFPGRFSGRQFSNSRSEMNVSTLELGDSALYLCASSPDGTEAFFGQGTRLTVV.